This TCR beta chain was recorded in a study of molecular identifiers for immune sequencing clone quantification. Per the germline V gene, CDR1 is LGHNA and CDR2 is YNFKEQ. J gave up 2 bases and V 4 bases, and 4 bases lay outside the gene matches. The CDR3 spans 14 residues. TCRdb processed the PCR reads anew with MiXCR; each CDR3 protein has one entry. The repertoire includes around 480,000 distinct CDR3 sequences, 25% of them detected once, and 0.7% to 0.9% sits in the top ten. This clonotype was counted ten times or more. The receptor was derived from a human donor in good health. Some libraries in this study had Jurkat cell RNA spiked in. The genes are TRBV4-2 and TRBJ2-7; 8 bases line up with TRBD1. The specimen sequenced was naive CD8+ T cells from blood, with Jurkat cell RNA spiked in. The subset was: FACS-sorted CD8+CD4-CCR7+CD45RA+ naive T cells. The CDR3 is CASSRTGPTYEQYF. The CDR3 DNA follows: TGTGCCAGCAGCCGGACAGGGCCCACCTACGAGCAGTACTTC.